These 10 T cell receptor beta chains originate from one sample sequenced in a study of T-cell reconstitution after alpha-beta-depleted transplantation in children. The TCRbeta library incorporated unique molecular identifiers. TCRdb reprocessed the PCR reads via MiXCR and lists one record per CDR3 protein. The sample lists some 180,000 distinct CDR3 sequences, approximately 7% occurring once. The sequences come from PBMCs, collected before TCRalphabeta/CD19-depleted stem cell transplant. Every receptor here comes from a boy younger than 10 with acute lymphoblastic leukemia, due to receive a stem cell transplant.

The sample holds many counts of this clonotype. The chain joins TRBV9 to TRBJ2-2; D is unclear. From germline, CDR1 is SGDLS and CDR2 YYNGEE. Trimming pared 0 bases from V and 4 bases from J, leaving 4 bases between. There are 13 residues in the CDR3. This CDR3 reads CASSVVGTGELFF. CDR3 DNA: TGTGCCAGCAGCGTAGTGGGCACCGGGGAGCTGTTTTTT. The variable domain in full, completed from reference TRBV9 and TRBJ2-2, reads DSGVTQTPKHLITATGQRVTLRCSPRSGDLSVYWYQQSLDQGLQFLIQYYNGEERAKGNILERFSAQQFPDLHSELNLSSLELGDSALYFCASSVVGTGELFFGEGSRLTVL.

This clonotype has ten or more counts. The J gene is TRBJ2-1, the V gene TRBV3-1; a weak D match, TRBD1 (6 bases). Germline CDR1 is LGHDT and CDR2 is YNNKEL (reference sequence). The CDR3 is 16 amino acids. The V end lost 0 bases, the J end lost 2 bases, and 11 bases lay between the germline ends. The CDR3 is CASSQDKQGPYNEQFF. CDR3 in DNA: TGTGCCAGCAGCCAAGATAAACAGGGCCCCTACAATGAGCAGTTCTTC.

This clonotype was observed at least ten times. This chain joins TRBV11-1 and TRBJ2-1; TRBD2 agrees at 12 bases. J gave up 4 bases and V 7 bases, and 14 bases lay outside the gene matches. Looked up from germline, CDR1 is SGHAT and CDR2 is FQDESV (reference sequence). The CDR3 sequence is 18 residues long. The CDR3 DNA is TGTGCCAGCAATCTCGAACGACTAGCGGGGGCCCTTTACAATGAGCAGTTCTTC. Its protein is CASNLERLAGALYNEQFF. Based on the CDR3 plus reference TRBV11-1 and TRBJ2-1, the full variable domain is EAEVAQSPRYKITEKSQAVAFWCDPISGHATLYWYRQILGQGPELLVQFQDESVVDDSQLPKDRFSAERLKGVDSTLKIQPAELGDSAMYLCASNLERLAGALYNEQFFGPGTRLTVL.

The chain couples TRBV6-2 or TRBV6-3 to TRBJ2-3, with 8 bases fitting TRBD2. V was clipped by 2 bases and J by 1 base; unmatched bases: 17. Germline V gives CDR1 MNHEY, CDR2 SVGEGT. The CDR3 is 20 residues long. The CDR3 protein is CASSYRSQRGPKRGTDTQYF. CDR3 sequence (DNA): TGTGCCAGCAGTTACCGCTCTCAGCGGGGGCCCAAGAGGGGCACAGATACGCAGTATTTT.

The table lists this clonotype with a few counts. The chain joins TRBV27 to TRBJ2-7; TRBD2 aligns across 7 bases. Germline V gene lookup returns CDR1 MNHEY and CDR2 SMNVEV (reference sequence). The ends lost 1 base at V and 5 bases at J; junction bases unmatched: 8. The CDR3 runs 15 residues. The CDR3 protein is CASSLWEGLNNEQYF. The CDR3 DNA sequence: TGTGCCAGCAGTTTATGGGAGGGACTGAACAACGAGCAGTACTTC.

The CDR3 is CASSQVGGNQPQHF. The CDR3 DNA sequence: TGCGCCAGCAGCCAAGTCGGGGGGAATCAGCCCCAGCATTTT. The J gene is TRBJ1-5, the V gene TRBV4-3, with D possibly TRBD1 on 5 matching bases. The CDR3 has 14 residues. Per germline, CDR1 LGHNA and CDR2 YSLEER. The germline V and J ends were trimmed by 1 base and 4 bases, with 8 bases remaining between them.

Ten or more counts support this clonotype. This rearrangement joins TRBV29-1 to TRBJ2-7, with 8 positions matching TRBD2. The CDR3 runs 14 residues. The germline V gene encodes CDR1 SQVTM and CDR2 ANQGSEA. V lost 7 bases to trimming and J lost 3 bases; unmatched junction nucleotides: 11. CDR3 DNA: TGCAGCGCACTGATAGCGGGGACGGGCTACGAGCAGTACTTC. Its protein is CSALIAGTGYEQYF.

This clonotype was observed many times. This chain joins TRBV18 and TRBJ1-1; D possibly corresponds to TRBD1 (5 bases). CDR1 and CDR2 from the germline V gene are KGHSH and LQKENI. This CDR3 region has 12 residues. With 3 bases removed from V and 8 bases from J, the gap between germline ends came to 10 bases. The CDR3 loop is CASSPRQGEAFF. The CDR3 DNA reads TGTGCCAGCTCACCCCGGCAGGGAGAAGCTTTCTTT.

In its sample, this clonotype was seen many times. The genes are TRBV12-3 or TRBV12-4 and TRBJ1-1, with D tentatively TRBD1 (5 bases). Trimming took 4 bases from V and 5 from J, leaving 17 bases between them. The CDR3 runs 15 residues. The CDR3 nucleotides are TGTGCCAGCAGTTCTAACACGAAGGGGAGGACTGAAGCTTTCTTT. Translation gives CASSSNTKGRTEAFF.

The table lists this clonotype with many counts. V and J are TRBV7-2 and TRBJ1-4; tentative D call: TRBD1 (5 bases). CDR1 is SGHTA and CDR2 is FQGNSA in the germline V gene. The V gene lost 6 bases and the J gene lost 8 bases, with 19 bases spanning the gap. The CDR3 is 15 residues long. CDR3 protein: CASRGSGAAGEKLFF. CDR3 nucleotide sequence: TGTGCCAGCAGAGGATCCGGGGCGGCTGGGGAAAAACTGTTTTTT. The whole variable domain, remainder taken from reference TRBV7-2 and TRBJ1-4, is GAGVSQSPSNKVTEKGKDVELRCDPISGHTALYWYRQSLGQGLEFLIYFQGNSAPDKSGLPSDRFSAERTGGSVSTLTIQRTQQEDSAVYLCASRGSGAAGEKLFFGSGTQLSVL.